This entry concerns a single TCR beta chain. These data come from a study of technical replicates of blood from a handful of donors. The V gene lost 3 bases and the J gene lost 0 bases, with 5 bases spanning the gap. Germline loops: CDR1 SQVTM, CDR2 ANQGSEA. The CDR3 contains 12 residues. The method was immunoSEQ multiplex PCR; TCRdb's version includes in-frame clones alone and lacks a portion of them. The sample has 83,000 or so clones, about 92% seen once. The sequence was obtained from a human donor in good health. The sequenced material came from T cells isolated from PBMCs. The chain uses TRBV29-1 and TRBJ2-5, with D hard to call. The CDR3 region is CSVEFYQETQYF. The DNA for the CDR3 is TGCAGCGTTGAGTTCTACCAAGAGACCCAGTACTTC.